The next 4 T cell receptor beta chains were all read from a single sample in a study of shared clonotypes between healthy human individuals. Measured with immunoSEQ multiplex PCR; TCRdb has only the in-frame clones, and not every one. Of 1.6 million or so clones listed, 96% are singletons. The sample consisted of naive CD4+ T cells sorted from blood. Stated subset: CD45RA+ positively selected. These receptors were obtained from a man younger than 40 in good health.

This rearrangement joins TRBV15 to TRBJ2-7; tentatively, D is TRBD1 (5 bases). This CDR3 comprises 15 residues. CDR1 and CDR2 from the germline V gene are LNHNV and YYDKDF (reference sequence). V lost 0 bases and J lost 1, with 10 bases in between. The CDR3 reads CATSRETASSYEQYF. CDR3 DNA sequence: TGTGCCACCAGCAGAGAGACAGCCTCATCCTACGAGCAGTACTTC.

The rearrangement links TRBV4-3 to TRBJ2-3; a weak D match, TRBD2 (6 bases). CDR3 length equals 15 residues. Trimming removed 4 bases at V and 6 bases at J, with 17 bases between. Germline lookup yields CDR1 LGHNA and CDR2 YSLEER. CDR3 loop: CASSPTAGNGDTQYF. CDR3 sequence (DNA): TGCGCCAGCAGCCCAACCGCGGGAAACGGGGATACGCAGTATTTT.

The rearrangement links TRBV30 to TRBJ1-5; 9 nucleotides agree with TRBD1. CDR3 length equals 13 residues. CDR1 GTSNPN and CDR2 SVGIG come from the germline V gene (reference sequence). Trimming removed 6 bases from V and 2 bases from J; junction bases left unmatched: 2. In DNA form, the CDR3 reads TGTGCCTGCCGGGACAGGGGCAATCAGCCCCAGCATTTT. This codes for CACRDRGNQPQHF.

J is TRBJ2-5 and V is TRBV6-5; 8 bases map to TRBD1. This CDR3 has 14 residues. The ends lost 2 bases at V and 2 bases at J; junction bases unmatched: 1. From germline, CDR1 is MNHEY and CDR2 SVGAGI. The CDR3 DNA reads TGTGCCAGCAGTTACGGACAGGGTCAAGAGACCCAGTACTTC. Protein: CASSYGQGQETQYF.